The source of this T cell receptor beta chain is a study of T cells in Graves' hyperthyroidism and ophthalmopathy. The CDR3 regions of TCR beta were amplified from RNA transcripts. The TCR CDR3 was amplified in a first-round RT-PCR using the HTBI primer set. TCRdb re-called the multiplex PCR reads with MiXCR, one entry per CDR3 protein. The data show about 520,000 distinct CDR3 sequences, around a quarter seen once. The CDR3 sequence is 13 residues long. Between the trimmed V and J ends, which lost 5 bases and 5 bases, there was a span of 12 bases. Germline CDR1 and CDR2: MNHNS and SASEGT. It was uncontrolled infection, other autoimmune disease, pregnancy or lactation that excluded patients. Based on clinical symptoms, serum thyroxine and TRAb, thyroid ultrasound and orbital computed tomography, diagnoses were reached.

Sequencing was done on a sample of blood. The chain carries TRBV6-1 and TRBJ2-5; D call uncertain. The source of this sequence is a woman aged 25-40 years with Graves' ophthalmopathy. CDR3 in amino acids: CASSKDGEETQYF. In DNA, the CDR3 is TGTGCCAGCAGTAAGGACGGAGAGGAGACCCAGTACTTC.